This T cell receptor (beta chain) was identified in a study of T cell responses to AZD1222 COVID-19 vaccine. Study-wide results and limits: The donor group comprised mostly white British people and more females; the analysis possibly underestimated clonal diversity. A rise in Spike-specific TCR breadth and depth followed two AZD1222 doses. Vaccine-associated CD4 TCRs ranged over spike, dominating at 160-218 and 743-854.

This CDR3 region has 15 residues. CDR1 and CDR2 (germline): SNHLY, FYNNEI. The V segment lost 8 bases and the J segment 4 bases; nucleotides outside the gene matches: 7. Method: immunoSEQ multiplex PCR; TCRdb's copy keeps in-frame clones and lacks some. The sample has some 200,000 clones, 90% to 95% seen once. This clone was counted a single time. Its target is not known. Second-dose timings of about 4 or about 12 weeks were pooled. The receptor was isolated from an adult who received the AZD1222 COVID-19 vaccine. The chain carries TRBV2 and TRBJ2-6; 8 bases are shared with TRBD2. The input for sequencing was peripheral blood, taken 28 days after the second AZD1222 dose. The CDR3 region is CASGLAGTGANVLTF. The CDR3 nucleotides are TGTGCCAGCGGGCTAGCGGGTACAGGGGCCAACGTCCTGACTTTC.